This T cell receptor beta chain is drawn from a study of blood T cell repertoires in COVID-19 (dated by TCRdb to the early 2020s). About the full investigation: Collaborator samples came from the United States, Italy and Spain and covered acute and convalescent phases of COVID-19. Subjects who had been exposed to COVID-19, were actively infected with it, or had recovered from it provided the deeply sampled blood TCRbeta repertoires that made up the dataset. A de-identified subject ID, COVID-19 status, age in years and sex were almost always included in the sample metadata. The repertoires were released in a freely available public database intended as a resource for research on the immune response to SARS-CoV-2. Where HLA class I and class II types were available, the types were taken from metadata supplied by the sample provider, not from assay-based typing. The samples were drawn from two sources: the first 160 participants of the ongoing ImmuneRACE study, and some 1,300 subjects contributed by 6 global collaborators. The material from the prospective study consisted of cDNA or gDNA derived from T cells, B-cell-depleted T cells, or PBMCs. Beyond this particular receptor, the publication reports: The quantity of clinical and demographic metadata differed by source and by participant and was supplied without curation.

TCRbeta CDR3 regions were amplified from genomic DNA using the immunoSEQ Assay, a bias-controlled multiplex PCR. On the study's bioinformatics: The number of nucleated cells in each sample was estimated by amplification of reference gene primers within the assay. To quantify the absolute abundance of each unique TCRbeta CDR3 rearrangement, sequence reads were collapsed and filtered. For each sample, productive Simpson clonality was calculated as the square root of Simpson's diversity index over productive rearrangements. Entries here come from immuneACCESS through TCRdb and include only in-frame sequences with V and J called. Some clones fail to appear in such tables; in the studies checked, an unresolved V gene covers under half of the shortfall, and the cause of the remainder is unknown. The V and J calls and clone size are taken from that table; D and trimming were inferred from the DNA. For this sample the table gives around 72,000 clones, of which over 65% were detected only once. The top ten clones comprise roughly 18% of the sample.

The CDR3, cysteine through phenylalanine, is 11 amino acids long. Just CDR3 DNA is preserved here, 33 bases in frame from base 1. V gives up 5 bases and J gives up 12 bases, and the segment between their germline ends measures 14 bases. CDR1 and CDR2, looked up from the germline V gene (reference sequence), are DFQATT and SNEGSKA. The collaborating institutions used their own protocols to collect whole blood in K2EDTA tubes. For TCRbeta analysis, collaborators shipped samples in one of three forms: frozen whole blood, isolated PBMCs, or DNA extracted from either of those sample types. This clone appeared a few times. Its antigen remains undetermined. Base qualities are not recorded, but no much larger clone differs from it by a single base.

Here the chain combines TRBV20-1 and TRBJ2-4; the D region possibly corresponds to TRBD1 (6 bases align). Sequencing was carried out using peripheral blood. The clonotype was recovered from a woman over 75 with acute or convalescent COVID-19. The DNA sequence is as follows: TGCAGTGCTCGCCGGGACAAAAGTCAGTACTTC. Translation gives CSARRDKSQYF.